This TCR beta chain is drawn from a study of early T cells in non-severe SARS-CoV-2 infection (dated by TCRdb to the early 2020s). Regarding the research as a whole: Because TCR sequencing was done on bulk RNA from unsorted whole blood, the alpha and beta chains could not be paired.

The library was obtained by 5' RACE. TCRdb lists the instrument as NextSeq 500. In the TCR library protocol, unique molecular identifiers were attached to individual cDNA molecules to correct for PCR bias and sequencing error. TCR alpha and beta chains were both sequenced, and the abundances of alpha and beta sequences in each sample were closely correlated with each other. The original methods were these. V gene, J gene and CDR3 annotation of TCR sequences was performed with Decombinator V4. TCRs were defined as expanded if a significant change between any two time points was detected under a Poisson model with p below 0.0001. Abundances of TCRs were expressed as counts per million after normalisation to the total number of TCRs sequenced in each sample. VDJdb, accessed 1 November 2021, was searched for CMV, EBV and SARS-CoV-2 annotated TCRs, with TCRs annotated for multiple antigens excluded. TCRdb trimmed public reads at Q25 via fastp, called clones via MiXCR and kept in-frame beta chains. For every CDR3 protein sequence, its rows merge into one entry that carries the most common genes and DNA. These V and J calls originate from TCRdb's pipeline instead of the authors' own analysis. The sample records around 77,000 distinct CDR3 sequences, roughly a tenth of which are singletons. The ten largest clones take up under 10% of the sample.

Set within a cohort of healthcare workers in London, UK, this nested case-control study involved weekly PCR testing of nasopharyngeal swabs along with blood sampling. Between 23 and 31 March 2020, the week of the UK lockdown, healthcare workers were enrolled and then followed up weekly for as long as 16 weeks. In its sample, this clonotype was seen a few times. Its antigen is not yet known. No much larger clone exists at a distance of one base, and base qualities are not known. The paper's findings and limits, for the study overall: Matching against VDJdb was skewed toward anti-spike CD8 responses, likely underestimated virus-specific expansions, and missed private and CD4 specificities.

This clonotype originated in an adult who was a healthcare worker with PCR-confirmed SARS-CoV-2 infection or an uninfected control (not recorded which). The starting material was whole blood, obtained at baseline.

The CDR3 region reads CASSQVSRTGNTIYF. The DNA is TGTGCCAGCAGCCAAGTATCCAGGACTGGAAACACCATATATTTT. The V and J genes are TRBV3-1 and TRBJ1-3; no D gene can be assigned with confidence. At the junction V is shortened by 1 base and J by 2 bases, with 9 bases in between. The germline V gene (reference sequence) sets CDR1 to LGHDT and CDR2 to YNNKEL. The CDR3 numbers 15 residues from cysteine through phenylalanine. CDR3 DNA is the only sequence kept; it has 45 bases, read in frame from the first base.